The 22 T cell receptor beta chains listed next were all sequenced from one sample in a study of cytomegalovirus exposure and HLA in healthy donors. The study ran its PCR with 60 Vbeta and 13 Jbeta primers. Measured with immunoSEQ multiplex PCR; TCRdb has only the in-frame clones, and not every one. The table shows about 270,000 clones, with more than 55% occurring only once. Sequencing used PBMCs. These receptors were obtained from a female donor in good health and CMV-seronegative.

The DNA for the CDR3 is TGTGCCAGTAGTTCCCCAGGGGCGTGGGAGACCCAGTACTTC. Translated, it gives CASSSPGAWETQYF. V is TRBV19 and J is TRBJ2-5; a possible D gene is TRBD1 (6 bases). V dropped 5 bases and J dropped 5 bases, with 15 bases sitting between them. This CDR3 comprises 14 residues. Germline V gene sequence: CDR1 LNHDA, CDR2 SQIVND (reference sequence). Filled out from reference TRBV19 and TRBJ2-5, the complete variable domain reads DGGITQSPKYLFRKEGQNVTLSCEQNLNHDAMYWYRQDPGQGLRLIYYSQIVNDFQKGDIAEGYSVSREKKESFPLTVTSAQKNPTAFYLCASSSPGAWETQYFGPGTRLLVL.

The chain is built from TRBV5-4 and TRBJ2-2; D is uncertain. Germline assignment: CDR1 SGHNT and CDR2 YYREEE (reference sequence). The CDR3 extends over 13 amino acids. Deletions cut 1 base from V and 1 base from J, with 2 bases between. In DNA, the CDR3 is TGTGCCAGCAGCTTGCGGAACACCGGGGAGCTGTTTTTT. It encodes CASSLRNTGELFF.

This clone was observed a handful of times. The chain is built from TRBV7-9 and TRBJ2-3; D uncertain. V lost 1 base to trimming and J lost 2 bases, with 7 bases between them. The V gene's germline CDR1 is SEHNR and CDR2 FQNEAQ (reference sequence). The CDR3 is 14 residues long. The CDR3 DNA follows: TGTGCCAGCAGCTTAGAAGCCGTCACAGATACGCAGTATTTT. Its translation is CASSLEAVTDTQYF.

The V call is TRBV4-1, the J call TRBJ2-2; 10 bases are a match to TRBD2. Looked up from germline, CDR1 is MGHRA and CDR2 is YSYEKL. The J segment lost 3 bases and the V segment lost 7 bases, leaving 11 bases of the junction unmatched. This CDR3 has 17 amino acids. The CDR3 DNA reads TGCGCCAGCAACAAGCGAGCGGGAGGGCGGGACACCGGGGAGCTGTTTTTT. It translates to CASNKRAGGRDTGELFF.

The genes are TRBV5-6 and TRBJ2-7; 8 nucleotides match TRBD1. J gave up 2 bases and V 3 bases, and 7 bases lay outside the gene matches. The germline gives CDR1 SGHDT, CDR2 YYEEEE. The CDR3 length is 15 residues. As DNA, the CDR3 is TGTGCCAGCAGCTATCGGGACAGGTTAACCTACGAGCAGTACTTC. It translates to CASSYRDRLTYEQYF.

Notes on this clone: At one boundary the junction diverges from the germline segment, which might be a read error. The chain has TRBV27 and TRBJ1-2; 8 bases are a match to TRBD1. Germline values: CDR1 MNHEY, CDR2 SMNVEV (reference sequence). The CDR3 is 13 amino acids. The CDR3 DNA reads TGTGCCAGCCGAGAGACAGGGGACTATGGCCACACCTTC. This encodes CASRETGDYGHTF.

In this sample, this clone turned up a few times. The V gene is TRBV7-9, the J gene TRBJ1-1; D possibly corresponds to TRBD1 (5 bases). V was cut by 5 bases and J by 7 bases, with 11 bases left in between. The CDR3 covers 12 residues. Germline CDR1 is SEHNR and CDR2 is FQNEAQ (reference sequence). CDR3 sequence reads: CASSTDNLEAFF. Here the CDR3 DNA reads TGTGCCAGCAGCACGGACAACCTTGAAGCTTTCTTT.

The V gene is TRBV5-4, the J gene TRBJ2-5; 13 nucleotides line up with TRBD2. The J segment lost 5 bases and the V segment lost 4 bases, leaving 8 bases of the junction unmatched. The germline V gene has CDR1 SGHNT and CDR2 YYREEE (reference sequence). The CDR3 contains 16 residues. The CDR3 sequence: CASSPGGLAGRETQYF. The DNA for the CDR3 is TGTGCCAGCAGCCCTGGGGGACTAGCGGGAAGGGAGACCCAGTACTTC.

This clone was detected a few times. V gene TRBV18 combines with J gene TRBJ2-1; 7 bases agree with TRBD2. Germline assignment: CDR1 KGHSH and CDR2 LQKENI. Trimming at V came to 1 base and at J to 9 bases, leaving 6 bases not matched to a gene. There are 14 residues in the CDR3. The CDR3 protein is CASSPLPGGVEQFF. In nucleotides, the CDR3 is TGTGCCAGCTCACCACTACCGGGAGGAGTTGAGCAGTTCTTC.

On this clone itself: One end of the junction does not line up with germline, which may come from a read error. The chain couples TRBV30 to TRBJ1-1, with D hard to call. There are 11 residues in the CDR3. CDR1 and CDR2 (germline): GTSNPN, SVGIG (reference sequence). In nucleotides, the CDR3 is TGTGCCTGGAGTTTGAACTCTGAAGCTTTCTTT. Protein product: CAWSLNSEAFF.

The V gene is TRBV7-2, the J gene TRBJ2-5; D might be TRBD2 (5 bases). CDR1 and CDR2 from the germline V gene are SGHTA and FQGNSA. CDR3 size: 15 residues. Trimming stripped 1 base from V and 0 bases from J, with 9 bases between. The chain's CDR3 is CASSLVSRDQETQYF. The CDR3 bases are TGTGCCAGCAGCTTAGTCTCGCGGGACCAAGAGACCCAGTACTTC.

The table lists this clone with a few counts. V is TRBV6-6 and J is TRBJ2-1; the match to TRBD2 covers 8 bases. J gave up 5 bases and V 5 bases, and 11 bases lay outside the gene matches. The germline gives CDR1 MNHNY, CDR2 SVGAGI (reference sequence). This CDR3 is 16 amino acids long. CDR3 sequence reads: CASSRPGLGVHNEQFF. The CDR3 DNA sequence: TGTGCCAGCAGTCGGCCGGGACTAGGAGTACACAATGAGCAGTTCTTC.

The chain is built from TRBV6-5 and TRBJ2-7; D might be TRBD2 (6 bases). The CDR3 has 14 residues. Trimming removed 6 bases from V and 5 bases from J, with 17 bases in between. Germline V gene sequence: CDR1 MNHEY, CDR2 SVGAGI. Here the CDR3 DNA reads TGTGCCAGCAGCTCCCCGGGAGATGTGGACGAGCAGTACTTC. This translates into CASSSPGDVDEQYF.

The V call is TRBV5-1, the J call TRBJ2-1, with a weak D call TRBD1 (6 bases). The V and J ends lost 4 bases and 7 bases respectively, with 18 bases between them. Germline CDR1 reads SGHRS; CDR2 reads YFSETQ. This CDR3 contains 15 residues. The CDR3: CASSTTGSHLNEQFF. DNA of the CDR3: TGCGCCAGCAGCACCACAGGGAGCCACCTTAATGAGCAGTTCTTC.

The table lists this clone with a few counts. The gene calls are TRBV10-3 and TRBJ1-2; 7 bases are a match to TRBD1. Germline V gives CDR1 ENHRY, CDR2 SYGVKD. CDR3 size: 14 residues. With 6 bases clipped from V and 2 bases from J, the junction kept 6 bases outside the gene matches. CDR3 coding DNA: TGTGCCATCAGCAACAGGGGAGAAAACTATGGCTACACCTTC. Protein product: CAISNRGENYGYTF.

This clone appeared a single time. The V gene is TRBV18, the J gene TRBJ2-5; the D is unclear. The germline V and J ends were trimmed by 3 bases and 4 bases, with 12 bases remaining between them. Per germline, CDR1 KGHSH and CDR2 LQKENI. This CDR3 has 14 residues. The CDR3 coding sequence is TGTGCCAGCTCACCGTCCCGAGCCCCAGAGACCCAGTACTTC. It encodes CASSPSRAPETQYF.

The chain joins TRBV7-9 to TRBJ2-7, with TRBD2 matching over 11 bases. V shed 5 bases, J shed 1 base, and the junction held 4 bases outside the gene matches. The germline V gene has CDR1 SEHNR and CDR2 FQNEAQ (reference sequence). The CDR3 length is 15 residues. CDR3: CASSRIAGGSYEQYF. The DNA for the CDR3 is TGTGCCAGCAGCCGTATAGCGGGGGGGTCCTACGAGCAGTACTTC.

In its sample, this clone was seen once. The chain recombines TRBV28 with TRBJ1-2; 9 bases are a match to TRBD1. V was pared by 7 bases and J by 8 bases, with 11 bases of the junction left unmatched. The CDR3 runs 14 residues. Germline assignment: CDR1 MDHEN and CDR2 SYDVKM. The CDR3 DNA reads TGTGCCAGCATTCCCGGGACAGGGATGCGGGGCTACACCTTC. Its protein is CASIPGTGMRGYTF.

This clone was seen only once. The V gene is TRBV19, the J gene TRBJ2-5; 10 bases agree with TRBD2. The length of the CDR3 is 14 residues. V lost 7 bases and J lost 4; bases outside the gene matches: 6. Germline assignment: CDR1 LNHDA and CDR2 SQIVND (reference sequence). The CDR3 spells CASTPAGGLETQYF. CDR3 nucleotides: TGTGCCAGTACCCCAGCGGGAGGGTTAGAGACCCAGTACTTC.

There are a few counts of this clone. The rearrangement joins TRBV2 to TRBJ1-4; no reliable D call. The germline gives CDR1 SNHLY, CDR2 FYNNEI. With 7 bases removed from V and 1 base from J, the gap between germline ends came to 7 bases. This CDR3 has 13 residues. The CDR3 loop is CASMWQTNEKLFF. DNA for the CDR3: TGTGCCAGCATGTGGCAAACTAATGAAAAACTGTTTTTT.

The rearrangement joins TRBV7-2 to TRBJ1-2; D remains unclear. Per the germline V gene, CDR1 is SGHTA and CDR2 is FQGNSA. The CDR3 contains 12 residues. The V end lost 3 bases, the J end lost 5 bases, and 7 bases lay between the germline ends. Written as DNA, the CDR3 is TGTGCCAGCAGCTTGAGTTCATATGGCTACACCTTC. Translation: CASSLSSYGYTF.

This chain uses TRBV30 with TRBJ2-7, with unresolved D. This CDR3 spans 16 amino acids. Germline values: CDR1 GTSNPN, CDR2 SVGIG (reference sequence). V gave up 0 bases and J gave up 2 bases, with 17 bases separating them. CDR3 loop: CAWSVSSSLTPYEQYF. For the CDR3, the DNA is TGTGCCTGGAGTGTTAGTAGCTCCCTCACACCCTACGAGCAGTACTTC. Full variable domain (missing parts from reference TRBV30 and TRBJ2-7): SQTIHQWPATLVQPVGSPLSLECTVEGTSNPNLYWYRQAAGRGLQLLFYSVGIGQISSEVPQNLSASRPQDRQFILSSKKLLLSDSGFYLCAWSVSSSLTPYEQYFGPGTRLTVT.